A selection of T cell receptor beta chains follows, all from one sample in a study of blood T cells in healthy people across ages. TCRdb re-derived calls from the 5' RACE reads in MiXCR, one entry per CDR3 protein. The table lists hundreds of thousands of distinct CDR3 sequences, 22% of them singletons, with around a fifth in the top ten. The sequencing sample was made of blood. The origin of the receptors is a man between 65 and 85 years old in good health. CDR3s include the opening cysteine and the closing phenylalanine or tryptophan. The D gene is left open where the match is weak. Part of the rows lack a size; the others show once, few, many or a class for expanded clones.

D gene	V gene	J gene	clone size	CDR3 protein	CDR3 DNA
-	TRBV29-1	TRBJ2-7	-	CSVRLRQSYEQYF	TGCAGCGTTCGACTAAGACAGTCCTACGAGCAGTACTTC
-	TRBV14	TRBJ2-3	-	CASSQVLSSTDTQYF	TGTGCCAGCAGCCAAGTGCTGTCTAGCACAGATACGCAGTATTTT
-	TRBV6-1	TRBJ2-3	few	CASQGLYTDTQYF	TGTGCCAGCCAGGGACTCTATACAGATACGCAGTATTTT
-	TRBV6-5	TRBJ1-1	-	CASSYSMQGSTEAFF	TGTGCCAGCAGTTACTCGATGCAGGGGAGCACTGAAGCTTTCTTT
-	TRBV12-3/TRBV12-4	TRBJ1-5	few	CASRLAGYSNQPQHF	TGTGCCAGCAGGTTAGCGGGATATAGCAATCAGCCCCAGCATTTT
-	TRBV5-1	TRBJ2-4	-	CASSGGSPPNIQYF	TGCGCCAGCAGCGGCGGGTCCCCACCCAACATTCAGTACTTC
TRBD1	TRBV2	TRBJ2-1	-	CASSDIQGARGEQFF	TGTGCCAGCAGTGATATTCAGGGGGCGCGAGGTGAGCAGTTCTTC
TRBD1	TRBV3-1	TRBJ2-1	few	CASRRAGTGYNEQFF	TGTGCCAGCAGACGTGCCGGGACAGGCTACAATGAGCAGTTCTTC
-	TRBV2	TRBJ2-1	few	CASSEQDPEQFF	TGTGCCAGCAGTGAACAAGACCCCGAGCAGTTCTTC
-	TRBV18	TRBJ1-5	few	CAGSLSGAVNQPQHF	TGTGCCGGCTCTCTTTCCGGGGCAGTCAATCAGCCCCAGCATTTT
-	TRBV13	TRBJ2-3	-	CASSHFIPPKDTQYF	TGTGCCAGCAGTCATTTCATCCCCCCTAAAGATACGCAGTATTTT
TRBD1	TRBV18	TRBJ1-5	-	CASSPTGPGTGDQPQHF	TGTGCCAGCTCACCAACCGGCCCCGGGACAGGGGATCAGCCCCAGCATTTT
-	TRBV7-2	TRBJ2-3	-	CASSVFTDTQYF	TGTGCCAGCAGCGTTTTTACAGATACGCAGTATTTT
-	TRBV6-6	TRBJ2-7	many	CASSLRTVQYF	TGTGCCAGCAGTCTTCGGACGGTGCAGTACTTC
TRBD1	TRBV5-1	TRBJ2-5	many	CASSGQGRETQYF	TGTGCCAGCAGTGGACAGGGGAGGGAGACCCAGTACTTC
-	TRBV11-2	TRBJ2-5	few	CASSLDAVLETQYF	TGTGCCAGCAGCTTAGATGCGGTTTTAGAGACCCAGTACTTC
TRBD1	TRBV7-9	TRBJ2-5	-	CASSLGYQDRGHETQYF	TGTGCCAGCAGCTTAGGATATCAGGACAGGGGGCATGAGACCCAGTACTTC
TRBD1	TRBV20-1	TRBJ1-5	-	CSARGAEGNQPQHF	TGCAGCGCCAGGGGGGCTGAAGGGAATCAGCCCCAGCATTTT
TRBD2	TRBV29-1	TRBJ2-1	few	CSVRATSGRNEQFF	TGCAGCGTCCGAGCGACTAGCGGGAGAAATGAGCAGTTCTTC
TRBD2	TRBV20-1	TRBJ2-1	-	CSARDSRAGGRSYNEQFF	TGCAGTGCTAGAGATAGTAGGGCGGGGGGGCGCTCCTACAATGAGCAGTTCTTC
TRBD2	TRBV12-3/TRBV12-4	TRBJ2-3	-	CASSLRLAESTDTQYF	TGTGCCAGCAGTTTAAGGCTAGCGGAGAGCACAGATACGCAGTATTTT
-	TRBV12-5	TRBJ2-5	-	CARFSTGGQETQYF	TGTGCTCGCTTCTCGACAGGCGGCCAAGAGACCCAGTACTTC
-	TRBV20-1	TRBJ2-4	-	CSASRDNLAKNIQYF	TGCAGTGCATCGCGGGACAACCTAGCCAAAAACATTCAGTACTTC
-	TRBV12-3/TRBV12-4	TRBJ1-2	-	CASSSSGTRDYGYTF	TGTGCCAGCAGTTCCTCCGGGACAAGGGACTACGGCTACACCTTC
-	TRBV3-1	TRBJ1-3	few	CASSQDRASFTGNTIYF	TGTGCCAGCAGCCAAGATCGGGCATCTTTCACTGGAAACACCATATATTTT
-	TRBV28	TRBJ1-2	-	CASSLGQFAYTF	TGTGCCAGCAGTTTGGGACAATTTGCCTACACCTTC
-	TRBV5-1	TRBJ1-1	many	CASSLGMNTEAFF	TGTGCCAGCAGCTTAGGGATGAACACTGAAGCTTTCTTT
-	TRBV4-3	TRBJ2-3	-	CASSQSSVGPGTQYF	TGCGCCAGCAGCCAGTCTAGCGTGGGCCCTGGTACGCAGTATTTT
-	TRBV10-3	TRBJ2-1	-	CAISESTGGRKNAYNEQFF	TGTGCCATCAGTGAGTCTACGGGGGGCCGGAAAAACGCCTACAATGAGCAGTTCTTC
-	TRBV20-1	TRBJ2-2	-	CSARDLRLPAGSTGELFF	TGCAGTGCTAGAGATCTTAGGCTTCCCGCGGGGTCGACCGGGGAGCTGTTTTTT
-	TRBV6-5	TRBJ1-6	few	CASRPGQGSPLHF	TGTGCCAGCAGACCGGGACAAGGTTCACCCCTCCACTTT
-	TRBV20-1	TRBJ1-1	-	CSAPRQGSAKAFF	TGCAGTGCTCCTCGCCAGGGGTCTGCCAAAGCTTTCTTT
-	TRBV5-1	TRBJ1-1	few	CASSFPDGVNAFF	TGCGCCAGCAGCTTTCCGGACGGGGTAAACGCTTTCTTT
-	TRBV20-1	TRBJ1-4	-	CSARDQIQNGEKLFF	TGCAGTGCTAGAGATCAAATCCAGAACGGCGAAAAACTGTTTTTT
-	TRBV12-3/TRBV12-4	TRBJ2-7	-	CASSSPLDSREQYF	TGTGCCAGCAGTTCCCCCCTCGATAGCCGCGAGCAGTACTTC
-	TRBV5-1	TRBJ1-1	-	CASSFPRDSSEAFF	TGCGCCAGCAGCTTCCCCCGGGACTCTAGTGAAGCTTTCTTT
-	TRBV5-1	TRBJ2-3	-	CASSLEGSGFRGTDTQYF	TGCGCCAGCAGCTTGGAGGGAAGTGGTTTTAGGGGCACAGATACGCAGTATTTT
TRBD1	TRBV5-1	TRBJ2-3	few	CASSLQGARTDTQYF	TGCGCCAGCAGCTTGCAGGGGGCGAGAACAGATACGCAGTATTTT
TRBD2	TRBV3-1	TRBJ2-7	-	CASSQPASGAIYEQYF	TGTGCCAGCAGCCAACCAGCTAGCGGGGCCATCTACGAGCAGTACTTC
TRBD1	TRBV12-3/TRBV12-4	TRBJ1-5	few	CASSRDRQNQPQHF	TGTGCCAGCTCCCGGGACAGGCAAAATCAGCCCCAGCATTTT
-	TRBV7-2	TRBJ2-3	-	CASSLKGGGWTDTQYF	TGTGCCAGCAGCTTAAAGGGCGGCGGATGGACAGATACGCAGTATTTT
-	TRBV29-1	TRBJ1-1	-	CSCSRGGAEAFF	TGCAGCTGTTCCCGGGGGGGGGCTGAAGCTTTCTTT
TRBD1	TRBV9	TRBJ1-6	few	CASSVGSGGNSPLHF	TGTGCCAGCAGCGTAGGCTCAGGGGGTAATTCACCCCTCCACTTT
-	TRBV6-1	TRBJ2-1	few	CASSGAGIYNEQFF	TGTGCCAGCAGTGGTGCGGGGATCTACAATGAGCAGTTCTTC